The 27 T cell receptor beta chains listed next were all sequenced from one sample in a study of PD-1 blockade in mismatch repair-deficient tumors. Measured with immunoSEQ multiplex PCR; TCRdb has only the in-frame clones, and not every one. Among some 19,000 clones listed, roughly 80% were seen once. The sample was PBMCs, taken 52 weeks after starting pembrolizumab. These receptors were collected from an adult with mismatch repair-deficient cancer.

The CDR3 reads CASSLLRGGQYF. CDR3 nucleotides: TGTGCCAGCAGTTTGTTAAGGGGGGGGCAGTACTTC. The gene calls are TRBV28 and TRBJ2-7; tentative D call: TRBD2 (7 bases). Germline V lookup: CDR1 MDHEN, CDR2 SYDVKM. V dropped 3 bases and J dropped 9 bases, with 12 bases sitting between them. The CDR3 extends over 12 amino acids.

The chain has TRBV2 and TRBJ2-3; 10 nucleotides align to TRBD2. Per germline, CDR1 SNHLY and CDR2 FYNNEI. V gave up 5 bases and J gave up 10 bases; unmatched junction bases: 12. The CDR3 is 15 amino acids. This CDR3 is CASSPWASGSDPQYF. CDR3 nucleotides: TGTGCCAGCAGTCCCTGGGCTAGCGGGAGTGATCCGCAGTATTTT.

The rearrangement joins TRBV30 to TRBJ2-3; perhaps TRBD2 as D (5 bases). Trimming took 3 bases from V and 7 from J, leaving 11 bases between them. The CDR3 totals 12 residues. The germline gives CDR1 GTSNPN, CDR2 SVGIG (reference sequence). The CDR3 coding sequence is TGTGCCTGGAGCCGTAGGGAGAATACGCAGTATTTT. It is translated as CAWSRRENTQYF. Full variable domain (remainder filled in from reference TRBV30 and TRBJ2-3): SQTIHQWPATLVQPVGSPLSLECTVEGTSNPNLYWYRQAAGRGLQLLFYSVGIGQISSEVPQNLSASRPQDRQFILSSKKLLLSDSGFYLCAWSRRENTQYFGPGTRLTVL.

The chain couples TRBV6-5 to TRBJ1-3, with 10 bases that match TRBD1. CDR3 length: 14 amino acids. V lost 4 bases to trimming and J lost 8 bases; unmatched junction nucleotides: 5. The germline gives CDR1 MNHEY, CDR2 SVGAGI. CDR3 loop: CASSSRDRGYTIYF. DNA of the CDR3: TGTGCCAGCAGTTCCCGGGACAGGGGCTACACCATATATTTT.

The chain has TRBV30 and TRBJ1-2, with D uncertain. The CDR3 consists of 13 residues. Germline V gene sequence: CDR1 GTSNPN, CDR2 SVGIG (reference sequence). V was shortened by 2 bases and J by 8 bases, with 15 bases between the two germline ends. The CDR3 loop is CAWSFWESGGYTF. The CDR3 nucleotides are TGTGCCTGGAGTTTTTGGGAGTCGGGAGGCTACACCTTC.

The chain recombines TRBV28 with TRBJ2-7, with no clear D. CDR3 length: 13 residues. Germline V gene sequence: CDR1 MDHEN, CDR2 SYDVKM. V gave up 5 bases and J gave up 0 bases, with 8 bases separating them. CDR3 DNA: TGTGCCAGCAGTCCACCGGGCTCCTACGAGCAGTACTTC. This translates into CASSPPGSYEQYF.

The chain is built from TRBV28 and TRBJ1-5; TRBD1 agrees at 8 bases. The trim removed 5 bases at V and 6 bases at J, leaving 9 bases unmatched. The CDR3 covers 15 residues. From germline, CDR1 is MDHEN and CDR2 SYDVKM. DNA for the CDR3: TGTGCCAGCAGTCCCCGGGCAGGGGGCAGTCAGCCCCAGCATTTT. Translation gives CASSPRAGGSQPQHF.

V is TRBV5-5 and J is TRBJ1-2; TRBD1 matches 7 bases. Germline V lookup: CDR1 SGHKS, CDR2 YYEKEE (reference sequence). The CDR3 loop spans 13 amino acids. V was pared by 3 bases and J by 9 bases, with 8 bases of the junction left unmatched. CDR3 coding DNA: TGTGCCAGCAGCTCCCGGGACAGCGAGCGCTACACCTTC. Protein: CASSSRDSERYTF.

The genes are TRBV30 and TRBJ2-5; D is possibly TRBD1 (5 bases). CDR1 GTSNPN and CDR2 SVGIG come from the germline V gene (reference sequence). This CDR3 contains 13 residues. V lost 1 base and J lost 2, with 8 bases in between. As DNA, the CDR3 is TGTGCCTGGAGTGACGACAGTCAAGAGACCCAGTACTTC. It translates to CAWSDDSQETQYF.

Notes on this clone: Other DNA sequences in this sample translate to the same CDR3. The CDR3 loop reads CASSAMTGGGNIQYF. The CDR3 DNA sequence: TGTGCCAGTAGTGCTATGACAGGGGGCGGAAACATTCAGTACTTC. V gene TRBV19 combines with J gene TRBJ2-4; 10 bases agree with TRBD1. This CDR3 has 15 amino acids. V gave up 5 bases and J gave up 6 bases; unmatched junction bases: 7. CDR1 and CDR2 (germline): LNHDA, SQIVND (reference sequence).

CDR3 nucleotides: TGTGCCTGGAGTGACGGGCAGGGTAGAAACACCATATATTTT. Translated, it gives CAWSDGQGRNTIYF. The rearrangement uses TRBV30 and TRBJ1-3; tentatively, D is TRBD1 (5 bases). Trimming stripped 1 base from V and 5 bases from J, with 12 bases between. CDR3 size: 14 residues. Per the germline V gene, CDR1 is GTSNPN and CDR2 is SVGIG (reference sequence).

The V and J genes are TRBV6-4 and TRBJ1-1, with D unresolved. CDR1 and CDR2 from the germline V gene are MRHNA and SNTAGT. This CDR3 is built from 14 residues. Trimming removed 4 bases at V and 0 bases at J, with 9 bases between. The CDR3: CASSASTMNTEAFF. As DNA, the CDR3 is TGTGCCAGCAGTGCGTCTACCATGAACACTGAAGCTTTCTTT.

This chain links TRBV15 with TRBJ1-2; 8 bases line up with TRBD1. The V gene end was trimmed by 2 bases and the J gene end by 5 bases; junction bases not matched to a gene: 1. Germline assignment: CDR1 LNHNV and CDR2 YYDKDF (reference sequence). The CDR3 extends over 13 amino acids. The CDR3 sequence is CATSRQGAYGYTF. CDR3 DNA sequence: TGTGCCACCAGCAGACAGGGGGCGTATGGCTACACCTTC.

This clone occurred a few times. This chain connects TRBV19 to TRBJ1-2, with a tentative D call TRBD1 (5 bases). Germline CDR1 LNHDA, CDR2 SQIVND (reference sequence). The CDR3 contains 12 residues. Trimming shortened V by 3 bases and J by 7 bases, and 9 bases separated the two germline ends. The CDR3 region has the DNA TGTGCCAGTAGTATCGGGGGGAGTGGCTACACCTTC. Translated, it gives CASSIGGSGYTF.

The CDR3 protein is CASRRQSTDTQYF. CDR3 nucleotide sequence: TGTGCCAGCAGGAGACAGAGCACAGATACGCAGTATTTT. The V and J genes are TRBV2 and TRBJ2-3; tentative D call: TRBD1 (5 bases). Trimming removed 6 bases at V and 0 bases at J, with 7 bases between. Germline loops: CDR1 SNHLY, CDR2 FYNNEI. This CDR3 contains 13 residues.

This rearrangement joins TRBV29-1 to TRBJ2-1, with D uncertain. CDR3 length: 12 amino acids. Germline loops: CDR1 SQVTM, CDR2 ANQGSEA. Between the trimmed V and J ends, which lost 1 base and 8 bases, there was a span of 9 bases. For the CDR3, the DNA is TGCAGCGTTGAAGGTCTAGGCGATGAGCAGTTCTTC. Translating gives CSVEGLGDEQFF.

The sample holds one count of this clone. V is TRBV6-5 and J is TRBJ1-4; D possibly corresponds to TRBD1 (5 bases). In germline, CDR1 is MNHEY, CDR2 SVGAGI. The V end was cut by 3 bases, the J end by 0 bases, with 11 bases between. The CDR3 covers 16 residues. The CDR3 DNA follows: TGTGCCAGCAGTTATTTGGGGGGAGCAACTAATGAAAAACTGTTTTTT. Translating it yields CASSYLGGATNEKLFF.

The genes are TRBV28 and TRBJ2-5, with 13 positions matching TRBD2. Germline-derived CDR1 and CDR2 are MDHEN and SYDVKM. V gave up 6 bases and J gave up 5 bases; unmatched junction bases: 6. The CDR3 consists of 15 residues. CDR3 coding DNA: TGTGCCAGCAGACTAGCGGGAGGGTCTGGGGAGACCCAGTACTTC. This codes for CASRLAGGSGETQYF.

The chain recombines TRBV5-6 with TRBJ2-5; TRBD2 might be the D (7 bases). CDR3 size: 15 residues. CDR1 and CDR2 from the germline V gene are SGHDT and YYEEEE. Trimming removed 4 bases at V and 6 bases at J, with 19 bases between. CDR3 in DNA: TGTGCCAGCAGCATCAGGCCGGGGGGCGGGAAGACCCAGTACTTC. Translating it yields CASSIRPGGGKTQYF.

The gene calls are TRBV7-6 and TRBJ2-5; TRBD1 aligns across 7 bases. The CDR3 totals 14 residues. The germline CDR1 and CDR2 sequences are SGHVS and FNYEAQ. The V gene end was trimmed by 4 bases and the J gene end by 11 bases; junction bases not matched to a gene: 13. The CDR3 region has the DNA TGTGCCAGCAGCTCCGAGCCGGGACAGCTTTCTCAGTACTTC. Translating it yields CASSSEPGQLSQYF.

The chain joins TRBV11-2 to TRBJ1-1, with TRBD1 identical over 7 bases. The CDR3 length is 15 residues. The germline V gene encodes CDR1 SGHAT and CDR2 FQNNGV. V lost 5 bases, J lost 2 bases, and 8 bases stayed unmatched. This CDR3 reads CASSLGQALNTEAFF. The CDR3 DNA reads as TGTGCCAGCAGCCTAGGACAGGCCTTAAACACTGAAGCTTTCTTT.

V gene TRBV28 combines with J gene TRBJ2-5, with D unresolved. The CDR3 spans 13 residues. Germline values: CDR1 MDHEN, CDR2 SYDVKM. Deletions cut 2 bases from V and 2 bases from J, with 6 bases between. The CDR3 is CASSLPQQETQYF. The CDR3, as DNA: TGTGCCAGCAGTTTACCCCAGCAAGAGACCCAGTACTTC.

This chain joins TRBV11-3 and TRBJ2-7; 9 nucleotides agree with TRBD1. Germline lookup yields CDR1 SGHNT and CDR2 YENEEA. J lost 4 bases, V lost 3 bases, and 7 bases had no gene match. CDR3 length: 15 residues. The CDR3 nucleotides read TGTGCCAGCAGCTTGCAGGGACAGGGAGGATACGAGCAGTACTTC. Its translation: CASSLQGQGGYEQYF.

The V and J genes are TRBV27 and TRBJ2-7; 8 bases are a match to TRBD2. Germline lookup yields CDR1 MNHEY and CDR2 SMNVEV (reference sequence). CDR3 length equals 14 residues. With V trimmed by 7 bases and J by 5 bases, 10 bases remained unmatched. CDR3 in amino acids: CASKFFAGGDEQYF. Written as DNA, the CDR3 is TGTGCCAGCAAGTTTTTCGCGGGAGGAGACGAGCAGTACTTC.

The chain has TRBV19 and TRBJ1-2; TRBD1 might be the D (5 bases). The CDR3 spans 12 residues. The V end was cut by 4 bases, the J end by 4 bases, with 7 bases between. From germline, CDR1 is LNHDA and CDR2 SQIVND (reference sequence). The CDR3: CASSTRAYGYTF. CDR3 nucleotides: TGTGCCAGTAGTACCAGGGCCTATGGCTACACCTTC.

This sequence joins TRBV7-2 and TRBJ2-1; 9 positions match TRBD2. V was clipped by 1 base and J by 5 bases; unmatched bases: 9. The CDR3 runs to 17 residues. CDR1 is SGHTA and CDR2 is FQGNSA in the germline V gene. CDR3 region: CASSLVAGGRSDNEQFF. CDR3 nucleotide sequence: TGTGCCAGCAGCTTAGTGGCGGGAGGGCGAAGTGACAATGAGCAGTTCTTC.

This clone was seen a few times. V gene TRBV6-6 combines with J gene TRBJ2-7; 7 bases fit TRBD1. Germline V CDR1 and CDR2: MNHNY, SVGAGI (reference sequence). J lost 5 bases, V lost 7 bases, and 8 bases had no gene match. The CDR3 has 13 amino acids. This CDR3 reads CASNRQGVNEQYF. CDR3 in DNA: TGTGCCAGCAACCGACAGGGAGTCAACGAGCAGTACTTC.